The 10 T cell receptor beta chains in this list originate from one sample, sequenced in a study of cytomegalovirus exposure and HLA in healthy donors. PCR was performed using 60 Vbeta and 13 Jbeta primers. The data were produced by immunoSEQ multiplex PCR, yet TCRdb's version contains in-frame clones alone and is incomplete. Its table lists 80,000 to 95,000 clones. What was sequenced was PBMCs. These receptors all stem from a man aged 50-59 years in good health and CMV-seropositive.

The rearrangement joins TRBV2 to TRBJ1-5; TRBD1 aligns across 7 bases. The V segment lost 6 bases and the J segment 4 bases; nucleotides outside the gene matches: 6. This CDR3 spans 14 amino acids. The germline CDR1 and CDR2 sequences are SNHLY and FYNNEI. CDR3 sequence: CASSPDRANQPQHF. The CDR3 region has the DNA TGTGCCAGCAGCCCAGACAGGGCTAATCAGCCCCAGCATTTT.

V gene TRBV7-9 combines with J gene TRBJ2-7; the D gene is possibly TRBD1 (5 bases). CDR3 length equals 15 residues. Trimming took 1 base from V and 0 from J, leaving 10 bases between them. The germline CDR1 and CDR2 sequences are SEHNR and FQNEAQ (reference sequence). For the CDR3, the DNA is TGTGCCAGCAGCTTAGAATGGACACCCTCCTACGAGCAGTACTTC. Translation: CASSLEWTPSYEQYF.

The chain employs TRBV10-2 and TRBJ2-7; TRBD2 matches at 11 bases. In germline, CDR1 is WSHSY, CDR2 SAAADI. The CDR3 is 14 residues long. V dropped 3 bases and J dropped 6; count of bases not matched to a gene: 4. The CDR3 region is CASSELAGETEQYV. As DNA, the CDR3 is TGCGCCAGCAGTGAACTAGCGGGAGAAACCGAGCAGTACGTC.

The chain recombines TRBV30 with TRBJ2-1; 9 nucleotides line up with TRBD1. Germline V gene data show CDR1 as GTSNPN and CDR2 as SVGIG (reference sequence). CDR3 size: 14 residues. V was clipped by 6 bases and J by 4 bases; unmatched bases: 7. CDR3 bases: TGTGCCTGTCACACCGGGACAGGGTACAATGAGCAGTTCTTC. Translating gives CACHTGTGYNEQFF.

The rearrangement joins TRBV4-3 to TRBJ1-5; D might be TRBD1 (5 bases). The ends were cut back, 0 bases at V and 2 bases at J, with 8 bases in the middle. CDR1 is LGHNA and CDR2 is YSLEER in the germline V gene. This CDR3 contains 15 residues. This chain's CDR3 is CASSQEAGGNQPQHF. DNA for the CDR3: TGCGCCAGCAGCCAAGAGGCGGGGGGCAATCAGCCCCAGCATTTT.

This sequence joins TRBV10-1 and TRBJ2-3, with 8 bases matching TRBD1. Per germline, CDR1 WNHNN and CDR2 SYGVQD (reference sequence). This CDR3 contains 14 residues. V lost 6 bases, J lost 2 bases, and 4 bases stayed unmatched. As DNA, the CDR3 is TGCGCCAGCAGGACAGGGGACCCCACAGATACGCAGTATTTT. Translated: CASRTGDPTDTQYF.

J is TRBJ2-2 and V is TRBV7-8, with TRBD1 as a possible D gene (7 bases). The ends were cut back, 7 bases at V and 6 bases at J, with 21 bases in the middle. This CDR3 region has 16 residues. Per the germline V gene, CDR1 is SGHVS and CDR2 is FQNEAQ. CDR3 residues: CASKSGGTLGAGELFF. CDR3 coding DNA: TGTGCCAGCAAATCAGGGGGGACTCTGGGGGCCGGGGAGCTGTTTTTT.

This sequence joins TRBV4-2 and TRBJ1-1; weak D call: TRBD1 (5 bases). Germline V gene data show CDR1 as LGHNA and CDR2 as YNFKEQ. The ends were cut back, 0 bases at V and 3 bases at J, with 8 bases in the middle. The CDR3 extends over 14 amino acids. CDR3 sequence reads: CASSQDRGDTEAFF. CDR3 nucleotide sequence: TGTGCCAGCAGCCAAGATCGGGGGGACACTGAAGCTTTCTTT.

The gene calls are TRBV7-9 and TRBJ1-2, with TRBD1 matching over 8 bases. The germline V gene encodes CDR1 SEHNR and CDR2 FQNEAQ (reference sequence). Trimming took 5 bases from V and 3 from J; bases not matched to a gene: 2. The CDR3 has 13 residues. The CDR3 nucleotides are TGTGCCAGCAGCATGGACAGGGACTATGGCTACACCTTC. Its translation: CASSMDRDYGYTF.

The rearrangement uses TRBV11-2 and TRBJ1-1; D is possibly TRBD1 (6 bases). Trimming left V 4 bases short and J 7 bases short, with 16 bases between. In germline, CDR1 is SGHAT, CDR2 FQNNGV. This CDR3 is 14 amino acids long. In DNA form, the CDR3 reads TGTGCCAGCAGCTCCAGGACAGAGACTTATGAAGCTTTCTTT. Its protein is CASSSRTETYEAFF.